These 2 T cell receptor beta chains came from one sample sequenced in a study of lymphopenia after photon versus proton radiotherapy. Sequenced by immunoSEQ multiplex PCR; TCRdb stores in-frame clones only, minus some. This table has 25,000 to 30,000 clones, 90% appearing once. The sample in question was peripheral blood, obtained from a patient treated with photon-based radiotherapy. The source of these receptors is a woman in her forties or fifties with cholangiocarcinoma.

This chain connects TRBV18 to TRBJ1-1; no firm D call. Trimming took off 6 bases at V and 1 base at J, with 12 bases between the two ends. The CDR3 spans 14 residues. The germline V gene encodes CDR1 KGHSH and CDR2 LQKENI. CDR3 residues: CASSPTVPNTEAFF. The CDR3, as DNA: TGTGCCAGCTCCCCTACTGTTCCGAACACTGAAGCTTTCTTT.

The chain has TRBV30 and TRBJ2-1, with TRBD2 as a possible D gene (6 bases). V gave up 5 bases and J gave up 7 bases, with 15 bases separating them. The CDR3 runs to 13 residues. The germline gives CDR1 GTSNPN, CDR2 SVGIG (reference sequence). The CDR3 spells CAWAVDGRNEQFF. The CDR3 coding sequence is TGTGCCTGGGCAGTAGATGGGAGGAATGAGCAGTTCTTC.